This TCR beta chain was documented in a study of blood T cell repertoires in COVID-19. Study in general: Nucleic acid was either cDNA or gDNA, and it came from T cells, B-cell-depleted T cells, or PBMCs.

Germline V CDR1 and CDR2: SGHRS, YFSETQ. The CDR3 spans 15 residues. J lost 2 bases, V lost 5 bases, and 4 bases had no gene match. Per the original data handling: Reference gene primers were amplified, and this amplification served to estimate nucleated cell counts. Repertoires were generated with immunoSEQ multiplex PCR, while TCRdb's copy carries only in-frame clones and drops some. V, J and clone size derive from that table, while D and trimming were established from the DNA sequence. Found here are about 63,000 clones, around 79% of them singletons; the top ten hold over 25%. The sample consisted of peripheral blood. This chain uses TRBV5-1 with TRBJ2-4, with 10 bases fitting TRBD1. This TCR was sampled from a human donor in a cohort sampled during active COVID-19. The CDR3 bases are TGCGCCAGCAGTAGACAGGGGGCAACCAAAAACATTCAGTACTTC. Protein: CASSRQGATKNIQYF.